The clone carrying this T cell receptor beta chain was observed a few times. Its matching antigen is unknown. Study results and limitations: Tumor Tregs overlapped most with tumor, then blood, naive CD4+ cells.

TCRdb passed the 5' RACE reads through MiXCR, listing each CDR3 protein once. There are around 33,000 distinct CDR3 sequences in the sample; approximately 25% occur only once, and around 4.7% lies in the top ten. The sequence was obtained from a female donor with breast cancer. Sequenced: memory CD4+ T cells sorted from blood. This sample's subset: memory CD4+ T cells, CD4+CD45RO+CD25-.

CDR3 in amino acids: CASRGYNEQFF. CDR3 DNA: TGTGCCAGCCGAGGATACAATGAGCAGTTCTTC. The rearrangement joins TRBV7-9 to TRBJ2-1; D gene unclear. V was clipped by 8 bases and J by 4 bases, with 6 bases between them. The germline V gene encodes CDR1 SEHNR and CDR2 FQNEAQ (reference sequence). This CDR3 spans 11 amino acids.